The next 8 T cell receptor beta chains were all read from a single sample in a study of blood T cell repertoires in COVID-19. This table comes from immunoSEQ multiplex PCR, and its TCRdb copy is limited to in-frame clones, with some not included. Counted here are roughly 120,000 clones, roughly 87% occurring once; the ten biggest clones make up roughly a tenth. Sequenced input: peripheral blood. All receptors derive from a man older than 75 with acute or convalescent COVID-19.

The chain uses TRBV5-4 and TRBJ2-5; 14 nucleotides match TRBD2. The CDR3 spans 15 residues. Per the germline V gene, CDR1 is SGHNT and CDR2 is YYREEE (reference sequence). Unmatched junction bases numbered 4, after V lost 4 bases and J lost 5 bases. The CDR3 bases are TGTGCCAGCAGCCTCCGGACTAGCGGGGGGGAGACCCAGTACTTC. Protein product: CASSLRTSGGETQYF. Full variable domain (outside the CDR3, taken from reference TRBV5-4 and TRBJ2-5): ETGVTQSPTHLIKTRGQQVTLRCSSQSGHNTVSWYQQALGQGPQFIFQYYREEENGRGNFPPRFSGLQFPNYSSELNVNALELDDSALYLCASSLRTSGGETQYFGPGTRLLVL.

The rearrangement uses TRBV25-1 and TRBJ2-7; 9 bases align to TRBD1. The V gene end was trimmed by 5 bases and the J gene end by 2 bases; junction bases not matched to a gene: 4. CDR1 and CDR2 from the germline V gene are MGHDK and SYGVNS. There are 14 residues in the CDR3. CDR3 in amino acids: CASSSTGGAYEQYF. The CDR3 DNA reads TGTGCCAGCAGTTCGACAGGGGGGGCCTACGAGCAGTACTTC.

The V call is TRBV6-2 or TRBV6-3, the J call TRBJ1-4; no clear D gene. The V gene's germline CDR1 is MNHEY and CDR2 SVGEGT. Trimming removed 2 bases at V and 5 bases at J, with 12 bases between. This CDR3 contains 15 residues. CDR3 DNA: TGTGCCAGCAGTTACGGAGGAGGTAGCAATGAAAAACTGTTTTTT. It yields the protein CASSYGGGSNEKLFF.

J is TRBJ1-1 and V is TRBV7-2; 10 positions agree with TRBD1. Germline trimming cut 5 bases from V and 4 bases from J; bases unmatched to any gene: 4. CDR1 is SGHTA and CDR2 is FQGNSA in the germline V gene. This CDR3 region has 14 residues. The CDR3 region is CASSPGTGVTEAFF. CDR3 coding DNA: TGTGCCAGCAGCCCCGGGACAGGGGTCACTGAAGCTTTCTTT.

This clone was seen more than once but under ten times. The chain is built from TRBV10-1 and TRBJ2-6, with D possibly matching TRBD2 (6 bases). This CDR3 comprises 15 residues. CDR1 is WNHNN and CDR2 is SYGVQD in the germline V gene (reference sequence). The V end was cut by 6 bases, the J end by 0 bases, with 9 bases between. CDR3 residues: CASSLGGSGANVLTF. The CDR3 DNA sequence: TGCGCCAGCAGCCTCGGGGGCTCTGGGGCCAACGTCCTGACTTTC.

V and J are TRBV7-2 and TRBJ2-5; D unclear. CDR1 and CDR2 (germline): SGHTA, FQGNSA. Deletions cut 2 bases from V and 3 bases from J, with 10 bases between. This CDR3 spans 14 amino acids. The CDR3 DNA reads TGTGCCAGCAGCTTAAATACGGTGGAAGAGACCCAGTACTTC. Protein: CASSLNTVEETQYF. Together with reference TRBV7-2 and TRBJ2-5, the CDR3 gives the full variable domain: GAGVSQSPSNKVTEKGKDVELRCDPISGHTALYWYRQSLGQGLEFLIYFQGNSAPDKSGLPSDRFSAERTGGSVSTLTIQRTQQEDSAVYLCASSLNTVEETQYFGPGTRLLVL.

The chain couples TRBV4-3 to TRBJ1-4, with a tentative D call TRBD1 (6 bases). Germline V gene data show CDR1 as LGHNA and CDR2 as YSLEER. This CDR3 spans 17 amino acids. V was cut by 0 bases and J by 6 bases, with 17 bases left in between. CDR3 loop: CASSQEVPQAGDEKLFF. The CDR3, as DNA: TGCGCCAGCAGCCAAGAAGTCCCACAGGCAGGGGATGAAAAACTGTTTTTT.

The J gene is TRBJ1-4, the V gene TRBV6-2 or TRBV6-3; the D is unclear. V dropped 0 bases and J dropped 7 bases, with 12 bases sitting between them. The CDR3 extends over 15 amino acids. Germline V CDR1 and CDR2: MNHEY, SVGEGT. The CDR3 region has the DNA TGTGCCAGCAGTTACTCGATGGAGGGAGGTGAAAAACTGTTTTTT. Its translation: CASSYSMEGGEKLFF.